Presented here are 8 T cell receptor beta chains from one specimen sequenced in a study of blood T cell repertoires in COVID-19. Clones were sequenced by immunoSEQ multiplex PCR, and TCRdb holds only the in-frame ones, with some missing. Here the sample spans about 91,000 clones, 76% being singletons. Sample: peripheral blood. Source of these receptors: a man between 70 and 80 years old with acute or convalescent COVID-19.

This clone was counted a few times. The V and J genes are TRBV19 and TRBJ2-4; 14 bases are shared with TRBD2. Trimming cost V 6 bases and J 7 bases; bases outside gene matches: 8. This CDR3 has 16 residues. Germline assignment: CDR1 LNHDA and CDR2 SQIVND (reference sequence). The CDR3 spells CASRGLAGEGWNIQYF. The DNA for the CDR3 is TGTGCCAGTAGGGGACTAGCGGGGGAGGGATGGAACATTCAGTACTTC.

V and J are TRBV7-2 and TRBJ1-2, with D perhaps matching TRBD1 (5 bases). Germline loops: CDR1 SGHTA, CDR2 FQGNSA. V gave up 0 bases and J gave up 3 bases, with 5 bases separating them. CDR3 length: 13 residues. CDR3 DNA sequence: TGTGCCAGCAGCTTAGCCAGGGACTATGGCTACACCTTC. Residues: CASSLARDYGYTF.

The DNA for the CDR3 is TGTGCCAGCAGCGTAGCAGGGGCAGCTGGAAACACCATATATTTT. Translated: CASSVAGAAGNTIYF. This chain links TRBV9 with TRBJ1-3, with D possibly being TRBD1 (6 bases). Trimming left V 0 bases short and J 2 bases short, with 9 bases between. Germline loops: CDR1 SGDLS, CDR2 YYNGEE. This CDR3 contains 15 residues.

The gene calls are TRBV5-1 and TRBJ1-1, with D uncertain. CDR3 length equals 14 residues. V was clipped by 3 bases and J by 0 bases, with 9 bases between them. CDR1 is SGHRS, CDR2 YFSETQ, per germline. The CDR3 nucleotides are TGCGCCAGCAGCTCGGGAATCATGAACACTGAAGCTTTCTTT. This codes for CASSSGIMNTEAFF. Combining the CDR3 with reference TRBV5-1 and TRBJ1-1 gives the whole variable domain KAGVTQTPRYLIKTRGQQVTLSCSPISGHRSVSWYQQTPGQGLQFLFEYFSETQRNKGNFPGRFSGRQFSNSRSEMNVSTLELGDSALYLCASSSGIMNTEAFFGQGTRLTVV.

There are a few counts of this clone. V usage is TRBV19 and J usage is TRBJ2-3, with D possibly TRBD1 on 6 matching bases. The CDR3 is 16 residues long. The germline V gene has CDR1 LNHDA and CDR2 SQIVND (reference sequence). Trimming left V 0 bases short and J 2 bases short, with 12 bases between. Written as DNA, the CDR3 is TGTGCCAGTAGTATAGAGCGGACAGCACACACAGATACGCAGTATTTT. Residues: CASSIERTAHTDTQYF. Full variable domain (outside the CDR3, taken from reference TRBV19 and TRBJ2-3): DGGITQSPKYLFRKEGQNVTLSCEQNLNHDAMYWYRQDPGQGLRLIYYSQIVNDFQKGDIAEGYSVSREKKESFPLTVTSAQKNPTAFYLCASSIERTAHTDTQYFGPGTRLTVL.

The chain has TRBV28 and TRBJ1-5; 11 bases match TRBD1. Trimming removed 6 bases from V and 4 bases from J; junction bases left unmatched: 5. Germline-derived CDR1 and CDR2 are MDHEN and SYDVKM. This CDR3 has 15 amino acids. CDR3 sequence reads: CASSSGQGGNQPQHF. The CDR3, as DNA: TGTGCCAGCAGCTCGGGACAGGGGGGAAATCAGCCCCAGCATTTT.

V and J are TRBV30 and TRBJ1-2; the match to TRBD1 covers 10 bases. Germline CDR1 is GTSNPN and CDR2 is SVGIG (reference sequence). The trim removed 0 bases at V and 1 base at J, leaving 8 bases unmatched. The CDR3 runs to 17 residues. The CDR3 DNA follows: TGTGCCTGGAGTGTACCTGGACAGGGGGTCTATAACTATGGCTACACCTTC. This gives the protein CAWSVPGQGVYNYGYTF.

This clone occurred once. V gene TRBV5-1 combines with J gene TRBJ1-1; TRBD1 matches at 8 bases. Germline V gives CDR1 SGHRS, CDR2 YFSETQ. The V and J ends lost 4 bases and 1 base, in that order; junction bases with no gene match: 6. The CDR3 has 15 residues. CDR3 sequence: CASSRPGTGNTEAFF. For the CDR3, the DNA is TGCGCCAGCAGCAGGCCCGGGACAGGGAACACTGAAGCTTTCTTT.